These T cell receptor beta chains were read from a single sample in a study of blood T cell repertoires in COVID-19. Using immunoSEQ multiplex PCR, the repertoire was profiled, and TCRdb retains in-frame clones only, with some absent. The sample contains approximately 280,000 clones, around 89% of which appear only once. The sequencing sample was made of peripheral blood. These TCRs come from a man in his forties with acute or convalescent COVID-19. The CDR3 runs from the conserved cysteine through the conserved F or W. D genes are given only for firm matches. Size is stated for part of the rows, as once, few or many counts, or as a class when the clone is expanded.

DNA: TGTGCCAGCAGTCAGACAGGGGGAAACACCATATATTTT
CDR3: CASSQTGGNTIYF
size: NA
V: TRBV2
J: TRBJ1-3
D: TRBD1

DNA: TGTGCCAGCAGCCAGTCCTCTTCTGCTGGGGGGGCATCAGATACGCAGTATTTT
CDR3: CASSQSSSAGGASDTQYF
size: NA
V: TRBV14
J: TRBJ2-3
D: NA

DNA: TGTGCCAGCAGCGTACAGGGGGCTTGGAACACCATATATTTT
CDR3: CASSVQGAWNTIYF
size: NA
V: TRBV9
J: TRBJ1-3
D: TRBD1

DNA: TGTGCCAGCATGACGGACAACGAGCAGTACTTC
CDR3: CASMTDNEQYF
size: NA
V: TRBV6-5
J: TRBJ2-7
D: NA

DNA: TGCGCCAGCAGCCCGTTGGGAGGGGGGGTGTACAATGAGCAGTTCTTC
CDR3: CASSPLGGGVYNEQFF
size: NA
V: TRBV5-1
J: TRBJ2-1
D: NA

DNA: TGTGCCAGCAGTTACCTACTACGAGAGCAGTACTTC
CDR3: CASSYLLREQYF
size: NA
V: TRBV12-3/TRBV12-4
J: TRBJ2-7
D: NA

DNA: TGTGCCAGCAGCCCAAAGGGGGCGGCTAATGAAAAACTGTTTTTT
CDR3: CASSPKGAANEKLFF
size: NA
V: TRBV7-8
J: TRBJ1-4
D: TRBD1

DNA: TGTGCCACGAAACCTTCGGGACAGGGAGGCGAGCAGTACTTC
CDR3: CATKPSGQGGEQYF
size: few
V: TRBV10-3
J: TRBJ2-7
D: TRBD1

DNA: TGTGCCAGCAGCTATGCGCGCGAAAAACTGTTTTTT
CDR3: CASSYAREKLFF
size: NA
V: TRBV7-9
J: TRBJ1-4
D: NA

DNA: TGTGCCTGGAGCGTCCCGGGACAGGGAAACTATGGCTACACCTTC
CDR3: CAWSVPGQGNYGYTF
size: NA
V: TRBV30
J: TRBJ1-2
D: TRBD1

DNA: TGTGCCAGCAGCTTGGGGGGAGAGCAGCCCCAGCATTTT
CDR3: CASSLGGEQPQHF
size: few
V: TRBV5-6
J: TRBJ1-5
D: NA

DNA: TGTGCCAGCAGGTTCTGGACAGGGGGCTTCTATGGCTACACCTTC
CDR3: CASRFWTGGFYGYTF
size: NA
V: TRBV5-5
J: TRBJ1-2
D: TRBD1

DNA: TGTGCCACCAGCTGGCTTCTGGCGGGGGGGCAAGATACGCAGTATTTT
CDR3: CATSWLLAGGQDTQYF
size: NA
V: TRBV15
J: TRBJ2-3
D: TRBD2

DNA: TGTGCCAGCAGTTTAAGGAGGACAGGGGCCTACGAGCAGTACTTC
CDR3: CASSLRRTGAYEQYF
size: NA
V: TRBV28
J: TRBJ2-7
D: TRBD1

DNA: TGTGCCAGCAGCTTTATGGTAGCGGGGAGCACAGATACGCAGTATTTT
CDR3: CASSFMVAGSTDTQYF
size: NA
V: TRBV7-8
J: TRBJ2-3
D: TRBD2

DNA: TGTGCCAGCAGTTTCGTAGCGGGCACAGATACGCAGTATTTT
CDR3: CASSFVAGTDTQYF
size: NA
V: TRBV28
J: TRBJ2-3
D: NA

DNA: TGTGCCAGCAGCGCACGGCCGGCTGGGGGGTACGAGCAGTACTTC
CDR3: CASSARPAGGYEQYF
size: once
V: TRBV11-2
J: TRBJ2-7
D: NA

DNA: TGCGCCAGCAGCCACAGACTAGCGGGGGCCCTATACAATGAGCAGTTCTTC
CDR3: CASSHRLAGALYNEQFF
size: NA
V: TRBV5-1
J: TRBJ2-1
D: TRBD2

DNA: TGTGCCAGCAGCCAAGTAGACTATGGCTACACCTTC
CDR3: CASSQVDYGYTF
size: NA
V: TRBV3-1/TRBV3-2
J: TRBJ1-2
D: NA

DNA: TGTGCCAGCAGTGGATCCCAAAGGGACAGATGGCGCCAGCCCCAGCATTTT
CDR3: CASSGSQRDRWRQPQHF
size: NA
V: TRBV6-6
J: TRBJ1-5
D: TRBD1

DNA: TGCAGCGTCCTGGACGGGACTGAATCCTACGAGCAGTACTTC
CDR3: CSVLDGTESYEQYF
size: NA
V: TRBV29-1
J: TRBJ2-7
D: NA

DNA: TGTGCCAGCTCACCCCCGGGAGGGAGGAACACTGAAGCTTTCTTT
CDR3: CASSPPGGRNTEAFF
size: NA
V: TRBV18
J: TRBJ1-1
D: NA

DNA: TGTGCCAGCAGCCAGTCCAGGGGGATAAATAATTCACCCCTCCACTTT
CDR3: CASSQSRGINNSPLHF
size: few
V: TRBV14
J: TRBJ1-6
D: TRBD1

DNA: TGCGCCAGCAGCTTCTACGACAGGGTCAACTATGGCTACACCTTC
CDR3: CASSFYDRVNYGYTF
size: NA
V: TRBV5-1
J: TRBJ1-2
D: TRBD1

DNA: TGTGCCAGCAGCACAGTCCCCCAGGGGGCTGGGGGCTACACCTTC
CDR3: CASSTVPQGAGGYTF
size: NA
V: TRBV7-2
J: TRBJ1-2
D: TRBD1

DNA: TGCGCCAGCAGCTCCATAGGGGCTGGCAACACTGAAGCTTTCTTT
CDR3: CASSSIGAGNTEAFF
size: once
V: TRBV5-1
J: TRBJ1-1
D: NA

DNA: TGTGCCAGCAGCCAGGACAGGGGCACAGATACGCAGTATTTT
CDR3: CASSQDRGTDTQYF
size: NA
V: TRBV4-2
J: TRBJ2-3
D: TRBD1

DNA: TGCGCCAGCAGCCCCCCAGGGACAGCCGTCTCCTACGAGCAGTACTTC
CDR3: CASSPPGTAVSYEQYF
size: once
V: TRBV5-1
J: TRBJ2-7
D: TRBD1

DNA: TGTGCCTGGGGGACAGTCTCCTACGAGCAGTACTTC
CDR3: CAWGTVSYEQYF
size: NA
V: TRBV30
J: TRBJ2-7
D: TRBD1